The rows below give T cell receptor beta chains drawn from one sample of a study of identical twins. TCRdb re-called the 5' RACE reads with MiXCR, one entry per CDR3 protein. This sample has 350,000 to 500,000 distinct CDR3 sequences, with approximately 17% found just once. Sequenced material: naive T cells sorted from blood. All receptors derive from a man aged 45-65 years in good health. Each CDR3 is given with its conserved first and last residue.

j_call v_call cdr3_aa
TRBJ1-5 TRBV6-1 CASSEATNQPQHF
TRBJ2-7 TRBV20-1 CSAIKGAETYEQYF
TRBJ2-7 TRBV27 CASSLSGVGGGWSYEQYF
TRBJ2-5 TRBV20-1 CSPTQSGRAPETQYF
TRBJ2-6 TRBV5-1 CASSLGWGAGANVLTF
TRBJ2-2 TRBV28 CASSFRTSGGSNTGELFF
TRBJ2-7 TRBV25-1 CASSQVGAAYEQYF
TRBJ1-1 TRBV12-3/TRBV12-4 CASSPGGGGNTEAFF
TRBJ2-5 TRBV4-1 CASSQLHLGTQYF
TRBJ2-1 TRBV20-1 CSARVRTSASSYNEQFF
TRBJ2-1 TRBV20-1 CSARRSPNYIEQFF
TRBJ2-3 TRBV2 CASRPRGEDTQYF
TRBJ2-5 TRBV28 CASSLAAEETQYF
TRBJ1-2 TRBV7-2 CASSPGQGRGYGYTF
TRBJ2-3 TRBV11-2 CASSTSYAPGLVTDTQYF
TRBJ2-1 TRBV5-1 CASSLGGRYNEQFF
TRBJ2-2 TRBV7-2 CASRRDSNTGELFF
TRBJ2-2 TRBV27 CASSPGMSVTGELFF
TRBJ2-1 TRBV5-5 CASREGPVLASEQFF
TRBJ2-7 TRBV3-1 CASSQLSGAEQYF
TRBJ2-2 TRBV29-1 CSAKRQGNTGELFF
TRBJ2-7 TRBV5-1 CASSLAAGSYEQYF
TRBJ1-4 TRBV20-1 CSARPILGQGLTNEKLFFF
TRBJ1-1 TRBV12-3/TRBV12-4 CASRTQGWAEAFF
TRBJ2-1 TRBV18 CASSPGQGLGLEQFF
TRBJ1-1 TRBV5-1 CASSLVPGESEAFF
TRBJ2-7 TRBV6-4 CASSGQSAPYEQYF
TRBJ2-1 TRBV7-2 CASSLLAGVLNEQFF
TRBJ2-7 TRBV20-1 CSAPLAGAWEQYF
TRBJ2-7 TRBV10-3 CAISEVRFGEQYF
TRBJ2-1 TRBV28 CASSSLLLTSGWYNEQFF
TRBJ2-7 TRBV2 CASSVVAGTLSYEQYF
TRBJ2-7 TRBV20-1 CSARERGPGYYEQYF
TRBJ1-2 TRBV4-1 CASSQEEGNSYGYTF
TRBJ1-6 TRBV11-2 CASSPGTVDNSPLHF
TRBJ2-6 TRBV6-2/TRBV6-3 CASRNQGSSGANVLTF
TRBJ1-4 TRBV10-3 CAIRQGRTTNEKLFF
TRBJ2-4 TRBV5-1 CASSLGQTLAKNIQYF
TRBJ2-1 TRBV14 CASSQYPGSSYNEQFF
TRBJ2-5 TRBV18 CASSRQGGGKETQYF
TRBJ2-1 TRBV11-2 CASSLQRQGEQFF
TRBJ2-5 TRBV20-1 CSARPTGKVAETQYF
TRBJ2-5 TRBV12-3/TRBV12-4 CASTSPGETQYF
TRBJ2-1 TRBV7-2 CASTSQGGGTYNEQFF
TRBJ1-2 TRBV4-1 CASSQVPLGRDYGYTF
TRBJ2-7 TRBV20-1 CSATGTGSSYEQYF
TRBJ2-7 TRBV2 CASSPGVAGGYEQYF
TRBJ1-2 TRBV12-3/TRBV12-4 CASSERGIFYGYTF
TRBJ2-5 TRBV27 CASSLMRGGGPETQYF
TRBJ2-3 TRBV20-1 CSARALPGRGSSTDTQYF
TRBJ2-1 TRBV12-3/TRBV12-4 CASSSGTPKGEQFF
TRBJ2-3 TRBV25-1 CASSDQYADTQYF
TRBJ2-2 TRBV2 CASSEDPGTGELFF
TRBJ2-1 TRBV25-1 CASSPVGGQGSNEQFF
TRBJ2-3 TRBV10-3 CAISLQVTDTQYF